This T cell receptor (beta chain) derives from a study of neurological immune-mediated disorders. General study findings and limits: The level of TCR clonal expansion was highest in patients with HTLV-1-associated myelopathy and lowest in multiple sclerosis, where it fell below the level seen in healthy controls. None of the CDR3 amino acid sequences found in expanded clones was shared across subjects. This suggests that the TCR-beta repertoires were private in all groups.

This CDR3 is 13 amino acids long. The germline V gene has CDR1 MNHEY and CDR2 SVGEGT. V was pared by 2 bases and J by 9 bases, with 2 bases of the junction left unmatched. Unsorted libraries were generated from 2 million PBMCs held at -80 degrees C. This clonotype was seen repeatedly, ten times or more. Its antigen is undetermined. Every sequencing run drew on 15-18 subjects and yielded over 190 million TCR-beta sequences. TCRdb re-analysed the 5' RACE reads in MiXCR, keeping a single row per CDR3 protein. The sample consists of 55,000 to 65,000 distinct CDR3 sequences, about an eighth of them appearing once.

The TCR originated in a woman aged 55 to 70 with HTLV-1-associated myelopathy (HAM/TSP). This chain uses TRBV6-2 or TRBV6-3 with TRBJ2-2; 8 bases agree with TRBD1. Sequencing was done on a sample of PBMCs. Here the CDR3 DNA reads TGTGCCAGCAGTTACGGGACAGGAAGGGAGCTGTTTTTT. Translated, it gives CASSYGTGRELFF.